The rows below give T cell receptor beta chains drawn from one sample of a study of blood T cell repertoires in COVID-19. Profiled with immunoSEQ multiplex PCR; TCRdb holds only in-frame clones, not every one. The table has 110,000 or so clones, 87% seen once. The source material was peripheral blood. These receptors were obtained from a woman between 50 and 59 years old with acute or convalescent COVID-19. Both conserved end residues are part of each CDR3. The order of the fields is V gene, J gene, D gene, CDR3 length, clone size, CDR3 protein, CDR3 DNA. D genes are given only for firm matches. Clone size is not always given. Where it is, it says once, few, many or a class for expanded clones.

TRBV7-2	TRBJ1-3	NA	15	NA	CASSRSGAAGNTIYF	TGTGCCAGCAGCCGTTCTGGGGCCGCTGGAAACACCATATATTTT
TRBV27	TRBJ1-1	NA	17	NA	CASSLSGRVRMRTEAFF	TGTGCCAGCAGTTTATCGGGCAGGGTGAGGATGAGGACTGAAGCTTTCTTT
TRBV6-5	TRBJ2-1	TRBD2	15	NA	CASGALAGAYNEQFF	TGTGCCAGCGGGGCACTAGCGGGGGCCTACAATGAGCAGTTCTTC
TRBV7-8	TRBJ1-1	NA	13	NA	CASSLNRDVEAFF	TGTGCCAGCAGCTTGAACAGGGATGTTGAAGCTTTCTTT
TRBV21-1	TRBJ2-1	NA	16	NA	CASSTWTSGPYNEQFF	TGTGCCAGCAGCACTTGGACTAGCGGCCCCTACAATGAGCAGTTCTTC
TRBV19	TRBJ1-5	NA	15	NA	CASSKGVVDNQPQHF	TGTGCCAGTAGTAAGGGAGTGGTGGATAATCAGCCCCAGCATTTT
TRBV18	TRBJ2-7	NA	14	few	CASSRRTEDYEQYF	TGTGCCAGCTCACGGCGGACAGAGGACTACGAGCAGTACTTC
TRBV9	TRBJ1-2	TRBD1	17	few	CASSPRLRDRPHYGYTF	TGTGCCAGCAGCCCCAGATTGCGGGACAGGCCGCATTATGGCTACACCTTC
TRBV30	TRBJ1-5	NA	13	NA	CAATSGGNQPQHF	TGTGCGGCGACATCCGGCGGCAATCAGCCCCAGCATTTT
TRBV30	TRBJ1-2	NA	13	few	CAWRQAGKSDYTF	TGTGCCTGGAGGCAGGCAGGAAAATCGGACTACACCTTC
TRBV7-2	TRBJ2-1	NA	13	NA	CASSRQGRNEQFF	TGTGCCAGCAGTCGTCAGGGTCGGAATGAGCAGTTCTTC
TRBV5-6	TRBJ2-3	TRBD2	16	NA	CASSLGLAGVGDTQYF	TGTGCCAGCAGCCTGGGACTAGCGGGAGTCGGAGATACGCAGTATTTT
TRBV4-1	TRBJ1-1	NA	15	NA	CASSPVGGRGTEAFF	TGCGCCAGCAGCCCAGTCGGGGGGCGGGGGACTGAAGCTTTCTTT
TRBV6-5	TRBJ2-1	TRBD2	14	NA	CASSTSGLINEQFF	TGTGCCAGCAGCACCTCGGGACTAATCAATGAGCAGTTCTTC
TRBV19	TRBJ2-5	TRBD2	14	once	CASSIVSGGETQYF	TGTGCCAGTAGTATAGTATCGGGGGGTGAGACCCAGTACTTC
TRBV27	TRBJ2-3	TRBD1	17	NA	CASSPILDRKSTDTQYF	TGTGCCAGCAGTCCTATCCTGGACAGGAAGAGCACAGATACGCAGTATTTT
TRBV4-1	TRBJ2-5	TRBD2	15	NA	CASSRTSGYQETQYF	TGCGCCAGCAGCCGGACTAGCGGGTACCAAGAGACCCAGTACTTC
TRBV7-9	TRBJ1-2	NA	15	NA	CASSLALRDTSGYTF	TGTGCCAGCAGCTTAGCTTTGAGGGATACATCTGGCTACACCTTC
TRBV7-9	TRBJ1-5	NA	16	NA	CASSQGELDSNQPQHF	TGTGCCAGCAGCCAAGGGGAACTGGATAGCAATCAGCCCCAGCATTTT
TRBV6-6	TRBJ1-1	TRBD1	12	NA	CASRDRNTEAFF	TGTGCCAGCCGGGACAGGAACACTGAAGCTTTCTTT
TRBV6-6	TRBJ1-3	TRBD1	17	NA	CASSPSTGGSSGNTIYF	TGTGCCAGCAGTCCCTCCACAGGGGGAAGCTCTGGAAACACCATATATTTT
TRBV7-2	TRBJ2-2	TRBD1	15	NA	CASSPDRAYTGELFF	TGTGCCAGCAGCCCAGACAGGGCTTACACCGGGGAGCTGTTTTTT
TRBV5-1	TRBJ2-2	NA	11	NA	CASRGAGELFF	TGCGCCAGCAGAGGAGCCGGGGAGCTGTTTTTT
TRBV27	TRBJ1-5	TRBD1	17	NA	CASSSGTGLDLGQPQHF	TGTGCCAGCAGTTCCGGGACAGGGCTGGATCTAGGTCAGCCCCAGCATTTT
TRBV30	TRBJ1-1	NA	15	NA	CAWSPLDYMYTEAFF	TGTGCCTGGAGCCCCTTGGACTACATGTACACTGAAGCTTTCTTT
TRBV5-4	TRBJ2-5	TRBD1	15	NA	CASSLDQGAGETQYF	TGTGCCAGCAGCTTGGACCAGGGGGCCGGGGAGACCCAGTACTTC
TRBV19	TRBJ1-2	NA	15	once	CASSIVSPHPGGYTF	TGTGCCAGTAGTATCGTTAGTCCGCACCCCGGTGGCTACACCTTC
TRBV27	TRBJ2-7	NA	11	NA	CASSFIYEQYF	TGTGCCAGCAGTTTTATCTACGAGCAGTACTTC
TRBV5-1	TRBJ2-5	NA	15	NA	CASSLPRGLQETQYF	TGCGCCAGCAGCTTACCAAGGGGCCTCCAAGAGACCCAGTACTTC
TRBV5-4	TRBJ1-6	NA	15	NA	CASSLGGPYNSPLHF	TGTGCCAGCAGCTTGGGAGGCCCCTATAATTCACCCCTCCACTTT
TRBV28	TRBJ1-1	TRBD1	14	NA	CASRETGVGTEAFF	TGTGCCAGCAGGGAAACAGGGGTGGGCACTGAAGCTTTCTTT
TRBV24-1	TRBJ2-7	TRBD2	13	NA	CATAGGISYEQYF	TGTGCCACCGCGGGGGGGATATCCTACGAGCAGTACTTC
TRBV9	TRBJ2-3	TRBD2	14	NA	CASSLWGGSDTQYF	TGTGCCAGCAGCCTCTGGGGGGGATCAGATACGCAGTATTTT
TRBV27	TRBJ2-1	TRBD2	18	NA	CASSPRTSGGGAGNEQFF	TGTGCCAGCAGTCCCCGGACTAGCGGAGGTGGGGCGGGCAATGAGCAGTTCTTC
TRBV9	TRBJ1-6	NA	13	NA	CASSLNRDSPLHF	TGTGCCAGCAGCCTAAACAGGGATTCACCCCTCCACTTT
TRBV9	TRBJ1-2	TRBD1	16	NA	CASSVEGTGGNYGYTF	TGTGCCAGCAGCGTAGAGGGGACAGGGGGTAACTATGGCTACACCTTC
TRBV5-4	TRBJ2-7	TRBD1	13	NA	CASSKGQPYEQYF	TGTGCCAGCAGCAAGGGACAGCCATACGAGCAGTACTTC
TRBV11-2	TRBJ2-5	TRBD1	15	NA	CASRSDRGRGETQYF	TGTGCCAGCAGGTCCGACAGGGGGCGCGGAGAGACCCAGTACTTC
TRBV4-3	TRBJ1-6	TRBD1	19	NA	CASSQAETGEAYYNSPLHF	TGCGCCAGCAGCCAAGCAGAGACAGGGGAGGCCTACTATAATTCACCCCTCCACTTT
TRBV5-1	TRBJ1-3	NA	14	NA	CAKPGPLSGNTIYF	TGCGCCAAACCAGGGCCCCTCTCTGGAAACACCATATATTTT
TRBV28	TRBJ2-7	TRBD2	15	NA	CASSSATSGGYEQYF	TGTGCCAGCAGTTCCGCAACTAGCGGGGGCTACGAGCAGTACTTC
TRBV5-8	TRBJ2-7	NA	12	NA	CASSLEPYEQYF	TGTGCCAGCAGCTTGGAGCCCTACGAGCAGTACTTC
TRBV27	TRBJ1-2	NA	13	NA	CATRPAGSDRYTF	TGTGCCACCCGTCCGGCGGGTAGTGATCGCTACACCTTC
TRBV29-1	TRBJ2-1	TRBD2	15	NA	CSARRGLAGGNEQFF	TGCAGCGCGCGCCGAGGACTAGCGGGAGGTAATGAGCAGTTCTTC
TRBV12-5	TRBJ2-1	TRBD1	18	NA	CASGLISGWDRRYNEQFF	TGTGCTAGTGGTTTGATTTCCGGGTGGGACAGGCGATACAATGAGCAGTTCTTC
TRBV6-6	TRBJ2-7	NA	12	NA	CASSRGLDEQYF	TGTGCCAGCAGCCGCGGCCTTGACGAGCAGTACTTC
TRBV29-1	TRBJ2-7	TRBD2	14	few	CSVRLAEGYYEQYF	TGCAGCGTTAGACTAGCGGAGGGGTACTACGAGCAGTACTTC
TRBV5-6	TRBJ2-7	NA	12	NA	CASSWESYEQYF	TGTGCCAGCAGTTGGGAGTCCTACGAGCAGTACTTC
TRBV10-2	TRBJ1-2	NA	13	NA	CASRGGGGYGYTF	TGCGCCAGCAGGGGTGGGGGAGGCTATGGCTACACCTTC
TRBV6-5	TRBJ2-7	NA	15	NA	CASSYSGTVPYEQYF	TGTGCCAGCAGTTATTCGGGAACAGTCCCCTACGAGCAGTACTTC
TRBV7-2	TRBJ2-1	NA	16	NA	CASSSHTSFPYNEQFF	TGTGCCAGCAGCTCACATACTAGCTTTCCCTACAATGAGCAGTTCTTC
TRBV7-9	TRBJ2-1	TRBD2	15	few	CASSSPGLAGDEQFF	TGTGCCAGCAGCTCTCCGGGACTAGCTGGCGATGAGCAGTTCTTC
TRBV3-1/TRBV3-2	TRBJ1-1	TRBD1	18	NA	CASSFDRRDRGRNTEAFF	TGTGCCAGCAGCTTCGACCGCCGGGACAGGGGTAGGAACACTGAAGCTTTCTTT